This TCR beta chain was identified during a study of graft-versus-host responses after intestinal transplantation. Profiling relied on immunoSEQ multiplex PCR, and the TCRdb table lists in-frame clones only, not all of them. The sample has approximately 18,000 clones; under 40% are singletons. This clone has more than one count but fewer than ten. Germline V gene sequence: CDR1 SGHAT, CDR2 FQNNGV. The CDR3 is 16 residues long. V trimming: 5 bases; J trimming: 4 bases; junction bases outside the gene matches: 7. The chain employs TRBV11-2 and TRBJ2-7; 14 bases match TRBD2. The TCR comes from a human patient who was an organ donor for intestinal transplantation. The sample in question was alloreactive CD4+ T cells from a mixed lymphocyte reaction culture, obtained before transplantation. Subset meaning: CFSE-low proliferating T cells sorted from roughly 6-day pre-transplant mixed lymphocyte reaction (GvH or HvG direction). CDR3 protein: CASSLRLAGGPYEQYF. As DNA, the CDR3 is TGTGCCAGCAGCCTACGACTAGCGGGAGGGCCTTACGAGCAGTACTTC.